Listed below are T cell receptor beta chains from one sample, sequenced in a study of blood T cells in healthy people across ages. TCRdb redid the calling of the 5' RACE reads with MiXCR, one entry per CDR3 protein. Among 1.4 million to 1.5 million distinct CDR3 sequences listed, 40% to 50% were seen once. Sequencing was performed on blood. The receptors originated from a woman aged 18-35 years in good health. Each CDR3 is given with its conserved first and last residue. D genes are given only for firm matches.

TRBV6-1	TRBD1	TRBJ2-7	CASTNERPRGQRKGEQYF
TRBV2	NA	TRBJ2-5	CASSEQGGETQYF
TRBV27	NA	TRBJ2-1	CASSFRPNPVGNEQFF
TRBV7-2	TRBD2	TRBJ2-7	CASSLGREGLYEQYF
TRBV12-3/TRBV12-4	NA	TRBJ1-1	CASSPPGSGNTEAFF
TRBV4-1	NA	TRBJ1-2	CASSQIARSNYGYTF
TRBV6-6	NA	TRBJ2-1	CASMEDIPYEQFF
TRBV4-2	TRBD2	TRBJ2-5	CASSQGLTSGETQYF
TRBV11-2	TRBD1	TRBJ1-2	CASSMQTGASLGGYTF
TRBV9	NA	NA	CASSGFNLPTEQYF
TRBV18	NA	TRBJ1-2	CASSPTSEYGYTF
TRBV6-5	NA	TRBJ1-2	CASRLGRINYGYTF
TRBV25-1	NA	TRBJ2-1	CASSDLRAYNEQFF
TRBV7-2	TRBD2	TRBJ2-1	CASSYSGQIHYSSYNEQFF
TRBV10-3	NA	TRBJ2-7	CAISGVGLHEQYF
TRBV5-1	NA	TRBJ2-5	CASSVDPNRGGAETQYF
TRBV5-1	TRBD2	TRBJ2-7	CASSHIASGLYEQYF
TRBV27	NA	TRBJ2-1	CASSPGGSGIEQFF
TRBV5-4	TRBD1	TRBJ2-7	CASSLVRGQAYEQYF
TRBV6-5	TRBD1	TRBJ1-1	CASSYGQGAEAFF
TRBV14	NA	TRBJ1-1	CASSQDVGTEAFF
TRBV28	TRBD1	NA	CASRKSGTAIHEQYF
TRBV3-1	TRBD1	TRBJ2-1	CASSPWDRDGEQFF
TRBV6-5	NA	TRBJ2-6	CASSPRQTSGANVLTF
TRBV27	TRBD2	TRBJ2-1	CASSLSGTSGTLRPNEQFF
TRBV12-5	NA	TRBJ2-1	CASGRGNTKDEQFF
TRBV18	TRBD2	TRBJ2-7	CASSPLAGGAEQYF
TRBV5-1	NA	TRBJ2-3	CASGEDTQYF
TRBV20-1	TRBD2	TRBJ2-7	CSARDLAGEAYEQYF
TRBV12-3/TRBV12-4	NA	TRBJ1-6	CASSLRQGENSPLHF
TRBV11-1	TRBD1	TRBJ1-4	CASSQWDRDEEKLFF
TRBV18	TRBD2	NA	CASSPRLAGAGETQYF
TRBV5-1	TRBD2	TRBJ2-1	CTSSLEGRESYNEQFF
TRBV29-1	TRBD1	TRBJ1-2	CSVGGQGYGYTF
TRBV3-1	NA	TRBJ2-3	CASSQKERTYTDTQYF
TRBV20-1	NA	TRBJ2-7	CSARDGNRAAYEQYF
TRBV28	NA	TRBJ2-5	CASSSVPQVKETQYF
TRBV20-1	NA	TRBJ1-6	CSARDHYRDGSPLHF
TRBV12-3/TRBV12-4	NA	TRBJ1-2	CASSRTPYGYTF
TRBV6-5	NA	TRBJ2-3	CASTVTRTHTDTQYF
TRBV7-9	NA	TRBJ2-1	CASSYYGVNEQFF
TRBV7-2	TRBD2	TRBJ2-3	CASTRGGAGDTQYF
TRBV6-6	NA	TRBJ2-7	CASSYPRDSSYEQYF
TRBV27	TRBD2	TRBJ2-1	CASRTGTSGNYNEQFF
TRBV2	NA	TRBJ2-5	CASNRGGGMGETQYF
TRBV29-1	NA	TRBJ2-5	CSVGRQPQETQYF
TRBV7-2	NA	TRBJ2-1	CASSSRQASTIYNEQFF
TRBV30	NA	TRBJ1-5	CAWSVQGSNQPQHF
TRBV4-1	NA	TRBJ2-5	CASSQDQVAETQYF
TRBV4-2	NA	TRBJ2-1	CASSQLIGGDSSYNEQFF
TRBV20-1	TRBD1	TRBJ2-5	CSAHLRETGEETQYF